Sequencing of this T cell receptor (beta chain) was carried out in a study of cytomegalovirus exposure and HLA in healthy donors. Study overall: Drawn from HLA-typed donors, 65 million to 100 million unique TCRs were held in an early data release.

The PCR used 60 Vbeta and 13 Jbeta primers. TCRdb's table, derived via immunoSEQ multiplex PCR, lists solely in-frame clones and lacks some. The sample shows around 200,000 clones, around 83% of them seen only once. J lost 4 bases, V lost 1 base, and 4 bases had no gene match. Germline V gives CDR1 SGHVS, CDR2 FQNEAQ. The CDR3 loop spans 15 amino acids. The chain is built from TRBV7-8 and TRBJ1-1, with 9 positions matching TRBD1. The sample consisted of PBMCs. This receptor was obtained from a girl between 10 and 17 years old in good health and CMV-seronegative. CDR3 sequence (DNA): TGTGCCAGCAGCTTAGGGGACAGGGCGGGCACTGAAGCTTTCTTT. Protein sequence: CASSLGDRAGTEAFF.